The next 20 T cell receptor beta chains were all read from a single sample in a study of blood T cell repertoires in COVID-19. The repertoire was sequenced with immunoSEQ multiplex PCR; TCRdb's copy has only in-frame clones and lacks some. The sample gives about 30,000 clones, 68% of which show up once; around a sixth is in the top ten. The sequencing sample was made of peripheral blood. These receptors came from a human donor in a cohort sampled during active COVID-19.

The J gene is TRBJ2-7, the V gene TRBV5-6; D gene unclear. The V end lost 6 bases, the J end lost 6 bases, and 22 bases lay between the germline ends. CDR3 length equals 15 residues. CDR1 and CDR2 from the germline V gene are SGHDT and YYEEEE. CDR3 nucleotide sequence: TGTGCCAGCACCGCCCTCGGAGATCCAGAGTGCGAGCAGTACTTC. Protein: CASTALGDPECEQYF.

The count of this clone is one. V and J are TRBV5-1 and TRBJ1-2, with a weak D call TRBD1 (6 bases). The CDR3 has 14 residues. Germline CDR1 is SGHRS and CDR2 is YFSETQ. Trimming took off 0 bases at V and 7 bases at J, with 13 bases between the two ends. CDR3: CASSLASAGAGYTF. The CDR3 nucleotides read TGCGCCAGCAGCTTGGCGTCGGCAGGGGCTGGCTACACCTTC. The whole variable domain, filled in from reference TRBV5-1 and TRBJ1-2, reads KAGVTQTPRYLIKTRGQQVTLSCSPISGHRSVSWYQQTPGQGLQFLFEYFSETQRNKGNFPGRFSGRQFSNSRSEMNVSTLELGDSALYLCASSLASAGAGYTFGSGTRLTVV.

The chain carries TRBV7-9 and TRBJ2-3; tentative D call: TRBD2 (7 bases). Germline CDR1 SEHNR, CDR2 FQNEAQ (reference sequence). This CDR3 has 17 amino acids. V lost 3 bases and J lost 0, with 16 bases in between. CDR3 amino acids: CASSFGPGGASTDTQYF. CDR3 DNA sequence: TGTGCCAGCAGCTTTGGGCCTGGGGGGGCTAGCACAGATACGCAGTATTTT.

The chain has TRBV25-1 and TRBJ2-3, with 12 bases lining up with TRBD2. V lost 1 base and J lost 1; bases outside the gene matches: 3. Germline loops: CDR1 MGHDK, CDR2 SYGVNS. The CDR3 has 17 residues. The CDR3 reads CASSESRLAGGTDTQYF. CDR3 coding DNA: TGTGCCAGCAGTGAATCCAGACTAGCGGGAGGCACAGATACGCAGTATTTT. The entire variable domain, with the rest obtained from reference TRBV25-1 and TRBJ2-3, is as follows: EADIYQTPRYLVIGTGKKITLECSQTMGHDKMYWYQQDPGMELHLIHYSYGVNSTEKGDLSSESTVSRIRTEHFPLTLESARPSHTSQYLCASSESRLAGGTDTQYFGPGTRLTVL.

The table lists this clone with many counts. In nucleotides, the CDR3 is TGTGCCTGGACAGGTCCGAGACAGTCAACTCAAGAGACCCAGTACTTC. Translation: CAWTGPRQSTQETQYF. This chain joins TRBV30 and TRBJ2-5; the D gene is possibly TRBD1 (5 bases). Looked up from germline, CDR1 is GTSNPN and CDR2 is SVGIG (reference sequence). V was pared by 4 bases and J by 2 bases, with 20 bases between. This CDR3 spans 16 amino acids.

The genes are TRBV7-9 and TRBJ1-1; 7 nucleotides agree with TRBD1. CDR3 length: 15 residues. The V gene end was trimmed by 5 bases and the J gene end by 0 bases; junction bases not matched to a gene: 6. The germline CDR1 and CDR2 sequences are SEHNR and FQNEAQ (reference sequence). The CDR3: CASSDGQEMNTEAFF. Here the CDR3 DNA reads TGTGCCAGCAGCGACGGACAGGAGATGAACACTGAAGCTTTCTTT.

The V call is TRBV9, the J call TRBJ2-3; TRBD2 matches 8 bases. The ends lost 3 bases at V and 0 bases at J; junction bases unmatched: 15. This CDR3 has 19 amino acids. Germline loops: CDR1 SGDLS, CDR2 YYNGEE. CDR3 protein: CASSGALAEGAFSTDTQYF. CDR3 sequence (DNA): TGTGCCAGCAGCGGAGCACTAGCGGAGGGTGCCTTTAGCACAGATACGCAGTATTTT.

CDR3 sequence: CATSDSKTGGGRDYNEQFF. In DNA, the CDR3 is TGTGCCACCAGTGATTCGAAGACAGGGGGAGGAAGAGACTACAATGAGCAGTTCTTC. The chain uses TRBV24-1 and TRBJ2-1, with 9 bases matching TRBD1. CDR3 length: 19 residues. The J segment lost 3 bases and the V segment lost 2 bases, leaving 13 bases of the junction unmatched. In germline, CDR1 is KGHDR, CDR2 SFDVKD.

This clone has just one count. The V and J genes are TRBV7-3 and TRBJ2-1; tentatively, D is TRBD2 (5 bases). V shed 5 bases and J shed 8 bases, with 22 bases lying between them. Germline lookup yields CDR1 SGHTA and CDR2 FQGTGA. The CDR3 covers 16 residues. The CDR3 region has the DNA TGTGCCAGCAGCCCCTCGCGACCGGACTCACGGGATGAGCAGTTCTTC. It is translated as CASSPSRPDSRDEQFF.

DNA of the CDR3: TGTGCCAGCAGCTCCAAGGCGGGCGCTGGCTACACCTTC. Its protein is CASSSKAGAGYTF. The chain links TRBV7-2 to TRBJ1-2; D is uncertain. Trimming removed 4 bases at V and 7 bases at J, with 13 bases between. The CDR3 loop spans 13 amino acids. CDR1 and CDR2 from the germline V gene are SGHTA and FQGNSA.

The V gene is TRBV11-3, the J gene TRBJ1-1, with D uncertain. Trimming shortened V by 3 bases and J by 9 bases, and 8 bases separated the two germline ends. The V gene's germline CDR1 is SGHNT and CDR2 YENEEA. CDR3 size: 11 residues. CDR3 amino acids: CASSLSIQAFF. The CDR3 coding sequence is TGTGCCAGCAGCTTGTCTATTCAAGCTTTCTTT.

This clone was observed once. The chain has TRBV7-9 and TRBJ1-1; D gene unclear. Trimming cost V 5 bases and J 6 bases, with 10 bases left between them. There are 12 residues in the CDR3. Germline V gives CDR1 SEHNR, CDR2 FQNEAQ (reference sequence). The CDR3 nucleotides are TGTGCCAGCAGCGCCGTGGAGGCTGAAGCTTTCTTT. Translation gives CASSAVEAEAFF.

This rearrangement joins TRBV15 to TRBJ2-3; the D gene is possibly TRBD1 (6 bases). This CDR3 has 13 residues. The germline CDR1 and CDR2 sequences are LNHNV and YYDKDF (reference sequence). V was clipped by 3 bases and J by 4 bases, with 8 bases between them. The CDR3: CATSRRTADTQYF. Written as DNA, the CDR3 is TGTGCCACCAGCAGGAGGACAGCAGATACGCAGTATTTT.

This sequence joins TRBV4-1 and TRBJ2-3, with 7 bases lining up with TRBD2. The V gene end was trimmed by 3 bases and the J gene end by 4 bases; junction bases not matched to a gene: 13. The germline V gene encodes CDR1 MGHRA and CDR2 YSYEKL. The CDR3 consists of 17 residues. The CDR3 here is CASSHPMAGVVSDTQYF. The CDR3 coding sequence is TGCGCCAGCAGCCACCCCATGGCGGGAGTGGTATCAGATACGCAGTATTTT.

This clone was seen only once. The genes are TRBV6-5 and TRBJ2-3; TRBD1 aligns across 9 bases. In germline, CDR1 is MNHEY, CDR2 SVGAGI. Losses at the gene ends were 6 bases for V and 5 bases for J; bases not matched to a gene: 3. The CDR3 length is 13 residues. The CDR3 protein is CASRGQGIDTQYF. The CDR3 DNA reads TGTGCCAGCAGGGGACAGGGCATAGATACGCAGTATTTT.

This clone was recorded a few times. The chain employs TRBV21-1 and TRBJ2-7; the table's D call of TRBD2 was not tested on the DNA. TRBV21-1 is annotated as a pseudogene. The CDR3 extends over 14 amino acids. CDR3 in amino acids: CASSSGTPGGEQYF. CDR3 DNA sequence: TGTGCCAGCAGCTCCGGGACGCCCGGAGGGGAGCAGTACTTC.

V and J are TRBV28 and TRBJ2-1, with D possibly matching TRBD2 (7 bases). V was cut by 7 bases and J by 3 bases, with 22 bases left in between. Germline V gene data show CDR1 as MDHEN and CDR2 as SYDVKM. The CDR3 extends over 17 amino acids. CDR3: CASKPLRGGWFYNEQFF. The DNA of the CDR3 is TGTGCCAGCAAACCCTTGAGGGGGGGTTGGTTCTACAATGAGCAGTTCTTC.

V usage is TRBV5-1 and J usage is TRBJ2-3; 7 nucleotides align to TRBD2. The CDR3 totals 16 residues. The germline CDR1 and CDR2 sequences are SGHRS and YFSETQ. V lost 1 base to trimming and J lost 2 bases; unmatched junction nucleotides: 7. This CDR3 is CASSLFERGSTDTQYF. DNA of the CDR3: TGCGCCAGCAGCTTGTTCGAGCGGGGTTCCACAGATACGCAGTATTTT.

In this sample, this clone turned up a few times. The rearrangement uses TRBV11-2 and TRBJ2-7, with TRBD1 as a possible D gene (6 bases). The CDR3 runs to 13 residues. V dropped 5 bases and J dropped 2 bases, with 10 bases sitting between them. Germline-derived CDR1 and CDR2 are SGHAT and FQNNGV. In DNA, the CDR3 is TGTGCCAGCAGCCGCGCAGGGGCCTACGAGCAGTACTTC. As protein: CASSRAGAYEQYF.

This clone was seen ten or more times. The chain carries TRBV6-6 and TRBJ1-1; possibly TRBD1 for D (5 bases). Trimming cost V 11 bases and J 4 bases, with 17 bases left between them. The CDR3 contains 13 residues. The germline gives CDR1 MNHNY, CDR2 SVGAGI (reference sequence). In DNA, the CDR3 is TGTGCCTCAAGAAAGGGGACTAGCACTGAAGCTTTCTTT. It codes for CASRKGTSTEAFF.